This note documents a single T cell receptor (beta chain) sequence. Its antigen is not identified. Time point described: baseline, week 1 (first vaccination visit). Treatment meaning: pre-vaccination baseline after standard-of-care therapy. The sample comes from a study of a mutant IDH1 vaccine in newly diagnosed glioma. Study overall: Previous treatment comprised radiotherapy, temozolomide, or both, mostly both.

Whole-study findings and limits: There were vaccine-induced immune responses in 85% to 95% of the patients.

Germline CDR1 and CDR2: SGHTS and YDEGEE. There are 17 residues in the CDR3. V lost 7 bases and J lost 2, with 24 bases in between. Generated by immunoSEQ multiplex PCR, the TCRdb table keeps only in-frame clones and is missing some. The data show approximately 36,000 clones, roughly 78% seen once. The material was PBMCs, obtained from a glioma patient treated with radiotherapy, temozolomide or both. This TCR came from a man aged 40-50 years with glioma. Some clones in this sample may be carry-over from other donors' samples. The chain uses TRBV5-8 and TRBJ1-2, with a possible D match to TRBD1 (6 bases). The CDR3: CASPRGSGQTLNYGYTF. CDR3 in DNA: TGTGCCAGCCCCCGAGGGTCAGGACAGACCTTGAACTATGGCTACACCTTC.